This is a list of T cell receptor beta chains from one sample in a study of cytomegalovirus exposure and HLA in healthy donors. Assay used: immunoSEQ multiplex PCR; TCRdb lists only in-frame clones, some missing. Seen in this sample are 140,000 to 150,000 clones; the ten most common clones hold more than 0.8%. The sample taken for sequencing was PBMCs. The receptors stem from a male donor in good health and CMV-seronegative. CDR3s include the opening cysteine and the closing phenylalanine or tryptophan. D genes are given only for firm matches.

CDR3: CASSLISGGKLFF
DNA: TGTGCCAGCAGCTTGATATCAGGGGGAAAACTGTTTTTT
D: TRBD1
J: TRBJ1-4
V: TRBV5-5

CDR3: CASSRPNAGGTEAFF
DNA: TGTGCCAGCAGCCGACCCAATGCAGGGGGCACTGAAGCTTTCTTT
D: TRBD1
J: TRBJ1-1
V: TRBV6-6

CDR3: CASSLGGLDQPQHF
DNA: TGCGCCAGCAGCTTGGGGGGGCTAGATCAGCCCCAGCATTTT
D: -
J: TRBJ1-5
V: TRBV5-1

CDR3: CAWSVLEKLFF
DNA: TGTGCCTGGAGTGTACTTGAAAAACTGTTTTTT
D: -
J: TRBJ1-4
V: TRBV30

CDR3: CAWSPYLGASNQPQHF
DNA: TGTGCCTGGAGTCCCTACCTAGGCGCTAGCAATCAGCCCCAGCATTTT
D: -
J: TRBJ1-5
V: TRBV30

CDR3: CASSVRGQGAVGYTF
DNA: TGTGCCAGCAGCGTAAGAGGGCAGGGGGCTGTTGGCTACACCTTC
D: TRBD1
J: TRBJ1-2
V: TRBV9

CDR3: CASSLVGTDTQYF
DNA: TGTGCCAGCAGCCTCGTAGGCACAGATACGCAGTATTTT
D: -
J: TRBJ2-3
V: TRBV6-5

CDR3: CAWSVVQSNTGELFF
DNA: TGTGCCTGGAGTGTAGTACAGTCGAACACCGGGGAGCTGTTTTTT
D: -
J: TRBJ2-2
V: TRBV30

CDR3: CSGGPETQYF
DNA: TGCAGTGGAGGGCCAGAGACCCAGTACTTC
D: -
J: TRBJ2-5
V: TRBV20-1

CDR3: CASSLLGGHGTDTQYF
DNA: TGTGCCAGCAGTTTACTTGGGGGCCACGGCACAGATACGCAGTATTTT
D: -
J: TRBJ2-3
V: TRBV27

CDR3: CASSLGVGEGYTF
DNA: TGTGCCAGCAGCTTGGGAGTGGGAGAAGGCTACACCTTC
D: -
J: TRBJ1-2
V: TRBV7-2

CDR3: CASSAGGAVPIYF
DNA: TGTGCCAGCAGCGCGGGGGGGGCCGTTCCCATATATTTT
D: -
J: TRBJ1-3
V: TRBV9

CDR3: CASSPQTGRAKNIQYF
DNA: TGCGCCAGCAGCCCCCAAACGGGGAGGGCCAAAAACATTCAGTACTTC
D: -
J: TRBJ2-4
V: TRBV5-1

CDR3: CASSPQSSGGARDTQYF
DNA: TGTGCCAGCTCACCACAGAGTAGCGGGGGGGCAAGAGATACGCAGTATTTT
D: TRBD2
J: TRBJ2-3
V: TRBV18

CDR3: CASSLEGREPQHF
DNA: TGCGCCAGCAGCTTGGAAGGCCGGGAGCCCCAGCATTTT
D: -
J: TRBJ1-5
V: TRBV5-1

CDR3: CASSQDRGLDTGELFF
DNA: TGCGCCAGCAGCCAAGATCGAGGACTAGACACCGGGGAGCTGTTTTTT
D: TRBD2
J: TRBJ2-2
V: TRBV4-1

CDR3: CATSPRTGGVGNTIYF
DNA: TGTGCCACCAGCCCACGGACAGGGGGCGTTGGAAACACCATATATTTT
D: TRBD1
J: TRBJ1-3
V: TRBV15

CDR3: CASSRGQGDNYGYTF
DNA: TGTGCCAGCAGCAGAGGACAGGGGGATAACTATGGCTACACCTTC
D: TRBD1
J: TRBJ1-2
V: TRBV7-2

CDR3: CASSQEDRHGSYNEQFF
DNA: TGCGCCAGCAGCCAAGAGGACAGACACGGCTCCTACAATGAGCAGTTCTTC
D: -
J: TRBJ2-1
V: TRBV4-3

CDR3: CASSLLERRGETQYF
DNA: TGTGCCAGCAGCTTATTAGAAAGGAGAGGGGAGACCCAGTACTTC
D: -
J: TRBJ2-5
V: TRBV7-9

CDR3: CATSRGQASSYNEQFF
DNA: TGTGCCACCAGTAGAGGACAGGCAAGCTCCTACAATGAGCAGTTCTTC
D: TRBD1
J: TRBJ2-1
V: TRBV15

CDR3: CASSYRGPTGSEQYF
DNA: TGTGCCAGCAGTTATAGGGGCCCGACAGGGAGTGAGCAGTACTTC
D: TRBD1
J: TRBJ2-7
V: TRBV6-5

CDR3: CASSEAGAYNEQFF
DNA: TGTGCCAGCAGTGAAGCGGGGGCATACAATGAGCAGTTCTTC
D: -
J: TRBJ2-1
V: TRBV6-1

CDR3: CSVDGIREQYF
DNA: TGCAGCGTTGACGGGATTAGGGAGCAGTACTTC
D: -
J: TRBJ2-7
V: TRBV29-1

CDR3: CASSYDRGSYEQYF
DNA: TGTGCCAGCAGCTATGACAGGGGGTCCTACGAGCAGTACTTC
D: TRBD1
J: TRBJ2-7
V: TRBV5-6

CDR3: CASSSGTGYSNQPQHF
DNA: TGTGCCAGCAGCTCCGGTACAGGGTATAGCAATCAGCCCCAGCATTTT
D: -
J: TRBJ1-5
V: TRBV7-8

CDR3: CASSLVPLADTSYNEQFF
DNA: TGTGCCAGCAGCTTGGTTCCTCTGGCGGACACCTCCTACAATGAGCAGTTCTTC
D: -
J: TRBJ2-1
V: TRBV5-5

CDR3: CASSETGQETQYF
DNA: TGTGCCAGCAGTGAAACAGGCCAAGAGACCCAGTACTTC
D: -
J: TRBJ2-5
V: TRBV6-1

CDR3: CASSFAGQPQHF
DNA: TGTGCCAGCAGTTTTGCGGGTCAGCCCCAGCATTTT
D: -
J: TRBJ1-5
V: TRBV28

CDR3: CASSFEGNNEQFF
DNA: TGCGCCAGCAGCTTTGAGGGTAACAATGAGCAGTTCTTC
D: -
J: TRBJ2-1
V: TRBV5-1

CDR3: CASSSSGGGWQETQYF
DNA: TGTGCCAGCAGTTCGTCCGGCGGGGGGTGGCAAGAGACCCAGTACTTC
D: TRBD2
J: TRBJ2-5
V: TRBV28

CDR3: CASRSGTGGDQPQHF
DNA: TGTGCCAGTAGATCTGGGACAGGGGGAGATCAGCCCCAGCATTTT
D: TRBD1
J: TRBJ1-5
V: TRBV19

CDR3: CASSVASGGGGETQYF
DNA: TGTGCCAGCAGCGTTGCTAGCGGGGGGGGAGGGGAGACCCAGTACTTC
D: TRBD2
J: TRBJ2-5
V: TRBV9

CDR3: CASRLLMPDTQYF
DNA: TGTGCCAGCAGGCTACTTATGCCCGATACGCAGTATTTT
D: -
J: TRBJ2-3
V: TRBV6-5

CDR3: CASSLGVTGDAEAFF
DNA: TGCGCCAGCAGCTTGGGGGTCACAGGGGATGCTGAAGCTTTCTTT
D: TRBD1
J: TRBJ1-1
V: TRBV5-1

CDR3: CASGSRDFTEAFF
DNA: TGTGCCAGTGGGAGCCGGGACTTTACTGAAGCTTTCTTT
D: -
J: TRBJ1-1
V: TRBV2

CDR3: CASSLEASGGEQFF
DNA: TGCGCCAGCAGCTTGGAGGCTAGCGGGGGTGAGCAGTTCTTC
D: TRBD2
J: TRBJ2-1
V: TRBV5-1

CDR3: CASSRAIRPETQHF
DNA: TGTGCCAGCAGTCGAGCAATCCGCCCGGAGACCCAGCATTTT
D: -
J: TRBJ1-5
V: TRBV7-8

CDR3: CASSPVGGRTNTGELFF
DNA: TGTGCCAGCAGCCCCGTTGGAGGCCGAACGAACACCGGGGAGCTGTTTTTT
D: -
J: TRBJ2-2
V: TRBV7-3

CDR3: CASSSTGAKDYEQYF
DNA: TGTGCCAGCAGCTCCACAGGGGCAAAGGACTACGAGCAGTACTTC
D: TRBD1
J: TRBJ2-7
V: TRBV5-4

CDR3: CASSPSPSEQYF
DNA: TGTGCCAGCAGCCCAAGCCCCTCCGAGCAGTACTTC
D: -
J: TRBJ2-7
V: TRBV6-6

CDR3: CASSVSGTALYEQYF
DNA: TGTGCCAGTAGCGTGTCTGGGACAGCACTCTACGAGCAGTACTTC
D: TRBD1
J: TRBJ2-7
V: TRBV19

CDR3: CASSPTTGAPLHF
DNA: TGTGCCAGCAGCCCCACGACAGGGGCACCCCTCCACTTT
D: TRBD1
J: TRBJ1-6
V: TRBV7-9